Sequencing of this T cell receptor (beta chain) was carried out in a study of cytomegalovirus exposure and HLA in healthy donors. As concerns this clone: Antigen unknown.

The primer mix had 60 Vbeta and 13 Jbeta primers. Original analysis: An analysis performed later counted 81 million or so unique TCR beta chains (roughly 11 million of them shared). The table came from immunoSEQ multiplex PCR; TCRdb's copy has only in-frame clones and leaves some out. That table is the source of V, J and clone size, and D and trimming were worked out from the DNA. The sample has approximately 200,000 clones, 80% to 85% seen once. V lost 3 bases to trimming and J lost 7 bases, with 17 bases between them. Per the germline V gene, CDR1 is SGHDT and CDR2 is YYEEEE. The CDR3 loop spans 16 amino acids. General study points: The study put 150 or so TCR beta chains on its list as cytomegalovirus-associated. Researchers reportedly found TCR beta sequences accurately predicted most subjects' HLA-A and HLA-B alleles. According to reports, the classifier identified cytomegalovirus status with high specificity and sensitivity.

Sequencing was performed on PBMCs. The TCR originated in a woman aged 18-35 years in good health and CMV-seropositive. The chain links TRBV5-6 to TRBJ1-6; no firm D call. CDR3 region: CASSSEVLGRNSPLHF. The DNA of the CDR3 is TGTGCCAGCAGCTCGGAGGTCCTGGGCAGGAATTCACCCCTCCACTTT.